Presented here are 32 T cell receptor beta chains from one specimen sequenced in a study of blood T cells in healthy people across ages. A second about 6 to 12 cycle PCR used barcoded and J-beta primers. TCRdb reanalysed the 5' RACE reads using MiXCR and keeps one entry per CDR3 protein. The sample includes around 1,100,000 distinct CDR3 sequences, around two fifths seen only once; the top ten take about an eighth. The source material was blood. The receptors come from a man between 18 and 29 years old in good health.

This chain connects TRBV15 to TRBJ2-7, with unresolved D. CDR1 is LNHNV, CDR2 YYDKDF, per germline (reference sequence). The length of the CDR3 is 14 residues. V lost 5 bases and J 7 bases, leaving 18 bases between the germline ends. The DNA for the CDR3 is TGTGCCACCAGCTCCAACTTAAATTTGGGGGAGCAGTACTTC. Translated, it gives CATSSNLNLGEQYF. Full variable domain (outside the CDR3, taken from reference TRBV15 and TRBJ2-7): DAMVIQNPRYQVTQFGKPVTLSCSQTLNHNVMYWYQQKSSQAPKLLFHYYDKDFNNEADTPDNFQSRRPNTSFCFLDIRSPGLGDTAMYLCATSSNLNLGEQYFGPGTRLTVT.

The chain combines TRBV7-8 with TRBJ1-5; D is unclear. The CDR3 is 15 residues long. Per germline, CDR1 SGHVS and CDR2 FQNEAQ. The V end lost 3 bases, the J end lost 0 bases, and 9 bases lay between the germline ends. CDR3 loop: CASSFGEYSNQPQHF. The CDR3 DNA reads as TGTGCCAGCAGCTTCGGGGAATATAGCAATCAGCCCCAGCATTTT. The full variable domain, with the rest looked up from reference TRBV7-8 and TRBJ1-5, is GAGVSQSPRYKVAKRGQDVALRCDPISGHVSLFWYQQALGQGPEFLTYFQNEAQLDKSGLPSDRFFAERPEGSVSTLKIQRTQQEDSAVYLCASSFGEYSNQPQHFGDGTRLSIL.

Comments on this clonotype: A read error may be the cause here, since a much bigger clone is one base away. The V gene is TRBV10-3, the J gene TRBJ2-4, with TRBD1 as a possible D gene (5 bases). CDR3 length equals 13 residues. Germline-derived CDR1 and CDR2 are ENHRY and SYGVKD. With 6 bases removed from V and 13 bases from J, the gap between germline ends came to 19 bases. CDR3 region: CAIRTALDNEQYF. In DNA, the CDR3 is TGTGCCATCAGGACAGCGCTGGACAATGAGCAGTACTTC.

The V and J genes are TRBV5-6 and TRBJ2-7; D unresolved. Trimming removed 4 bases from V and 3 bases from J, with 8 bases in between. Germline V gene sequence: CDR1 SGHDT, CDR2 YYEEEE. The CDR3 totals 12 residues. CDR3 in amino acids: CASSIFGYEQYF. CDR3 sequence (DNA): TGTGCCAGCAGCATTTTTGGCTACGAGCAGTACTTC. The whole variable domain, remainder taken from reference TRBV5-6 and TRBJ2-7, is DAGVTQSPTHLIKTRGQQVTLRCSPKSGHDTVSWYQQALGQGPQFIFQYYEEEERQRGNFPDRFSGHQFPNYSSELNVNALLLGDSALYLCASSIFGYEQYFGPGTRLTVT.

V usage is TRBV7-2 and J usage is TRBJ2-3, with a possible D match to TRBD2 (5 bases). Trimming removed 5 bases at V and 0 bases at J, with 12 bases between. The CDR3 is made up of 15 amino acids. In germline, CDR1 is SGHTA, CDR2 FQGNSA. The chain's CDR3 is CASSADSRSTDTQYF. DNA of the CDR3: TGTGCCAGCAGCGCGGACTCTAGGAGCACAGATACGCAGTATTTT.

This chain joins TRBV7-2 and TRBJ2-1; possible D gene TRBD1, 6 bases. CDR1 and CDR2 from the germline V gene are SGHTA and FQGNSA. The V end lost 2 bases, the J end lost 5 bases, and 13 bases lay between the germline ends. This CDR3 comprises 15 residues. CDR3 nucleotide sequence: TGTGCCAGCAGCTTATTAAGGGACATCAACAATGAGCAGTTCTTC. This encodes CASSLLRDINNEQFF.

The V and J genes are TRBV10-3 and TRBJ1-1; 8 bases are shared with TRBD1. The CDR3 has 17 residues. V lost 7 bases, J lost 2 bases, and 15 bases stayed unmatched. The germline CDR1 and CDR2 sequences are ENHRY and SYGVKD. The CDR3, as DNA: TGTGCCATCAAGGGACCAGGGGGCGCGTTGGGAAACACTGAAGCTTTCTTT. This codes for CAIKGPGGALGNTEAFF.

The chain combines TRBV27 with TRBJ1-1; tentatively, D is TRBD1 (5 bases). This CDR3 region has 14 residues. V lost 11 bases, J lost 5 bases, and 21 bases lay in between. Looked up from germline, CDR1 is MNHEY and CDR2 is SMNVEV (reference sequence). CDR3 in DNA: TGTGCCTCCAAGGGGCAGGGATCTGGGACTGAAGCTTTCTTT. Its translation is CASKGQGSGTEAFF.

The chain uses TRBV7-2 and TRBJ2-7, with 8 bases that match TRBD1. The CDR3 length is 14 residues. V shed 1 base, J shed 5 bases, and the junction held 4 bases outside the gene matches. The germline V gene has CDR1 SGHTA and CDR2 FQGNSA. CDR3 nucleotide sequence: TGTGCCAGCAGCTTAGTCAGGGGGCACGACGAGCAGTACTTC. Its protein is CASSLVRGHDEQYF.

Turning to this clonotype: This could be a read error, since a much larger clone is one nucleotide away. The chain couples TRBV6-6 to TRBJ2-7; D is unclear. This CDR3 comprises 12 residues. Trimming cost V 2 bases and J 4 bases, with 6 bases left between them. Germline V CDR1 and CDR2: MNHNY, SVGAGI (reference sequence). The CDR3 reads CASSYTAYEQYF. The CDR3 coding sequence is TGTGCCAGCAGTTACACAGCATACGAGCAGTACTTC.

Points on this clonotype: A read error may explain this, as a much larger clone is one base away. The chain employs TRBV7-9 and TRBJ2-1; the match to TRBD2 covers 10 bases. V dropped 4 bases and J dropped 6; count of bases not matched to a gene: 6. This CDR3 has 15 amino acids. The V gene's germline CDR1 is SEHNR and CDR2 FQNEAQ (reference sequence). CDR3: CASSSGLAVPNEQFF. DNA for the CDR3: TGTGCCAGCAGCTCCGGACTAGCGGTTCCCAATGAGCAGTTCTTC.

The chain recombines TRBV4-3 with TRBJ2-1; TRBD2 aligns across 8 bases. The CDR3 loop spans 16 amino acids. CDR1 and CDR2 (germline): LGHNA, YSLEER. V dropped 0 bases and J dropped 8; count of bases not matched to a gene: 9. DNA for the CDR3: TGCGCCAGCAGCCAAGACCCAGCGGGGGCCGCGTATGAGCAGTTCTTC. This gives the protein CASSQDPAGAAYEQFF.

This clonotype turned up a few times. V and J are TRBV6-2 or TRBV6-3 and TRBJ1-1, with a possible D match to TRBD1 (5 bases). Trimming cost V 7 bases and J 5 bases, with 17 bases left between them. The CDR3 consists of 14 residues. Per germline, CDR1 MNHEY and CDR2 SVGEGT. The DNA for the CDR3 is TGTGCCAGCAAGCTTGACAGCTTGGAAACTGAAGCTTTCTTT. It yields the protein CASKLDSLETEAFF.

The chain combines TRBV29-1 with TRBJ1-1; TRBD1 aligns across 8 bases. V gave up 7 bases and J gave up 4 bases; unmatched junction bases: 8. This CDR3 has 13 residues. CDR1 is SQVTM, CDR2 ANQGSEA, per germline. The DNA for the CDR3 is TGCAGCGCAGAACAGGGGGTATTCACTGAAGCTTTCTTT. Its translation: CSAEQGVFTEAFF. The variable domain in full, completed from reference TRBV29-1 and TRBJ1-1, reads SAVISQKPSRDICQRGTSLTIQCQVDSQVTMMFWYRQQPGQSLTLIATANQGSEATYESGFVIDKFPISRPNLTFSTLTVSNMSPEDSSIYLCSAEQGVFTEAFFGQGTRLTVV.

Remarks on this clonotype: At one end the junction does not follow the germline gene, possibly because of a read error. The chain employs TRBV6-5 and TRBJ1-4, with TRBD1 as a possible D gene (6 bases). The CDR3 runs to 14 residues. Per the germline V gene, CDR1 is MNHEY and CDR2 is SVGAGI. The CDR3 protein is CAGSSPGAGEKLFF. Here the CDR3 DNA reads TGTGCCGGCAGTTCCCCAGGGGCCGGTGAAAAACTGTTTTTT.

The rearrangement links TRBV9 to TRBJ2-1; 9 nucleotides agree with TRBD1. The CDR3 totals 13 residues. Germline-derived CDR1 and CDR2 are SGDLS and YYNGEE. The ends lost 4 bases at V and 9 bases at J; junction bases unmatched: 5. The CDR3 here is CASSFGTGTEQFF. DNA of the CDR3: TGTGCCAGCAGCTTCGGGACAGGGACTGAGCAGTTCTTC.

J is TRBJ2-2 and V is TRBV3-1; D is unresolved. Judging by the DNA end, TRBJ1-1 fits better; the J call may be wrong. This CDR3 has 12 amino acids. Germline values: CDR1 LGHDT, CDR2 YNNKEL (reference sequence). The CDR3 nucleotides read TGTGCCAGCAGCCAAGGTCAATGGGGAGCTTTCTTT. Its translation is CASSQGQWGAFF.

This clonotype was seen only a few times. This chain links TRBV5-1 with TRBJ2-5; D is uncertain. This CDR3 contains 12 residues. Per the germline V gene, CDR1 is SGHRS and CDR2 is YFSETQ. The V and J ends lost 7 bases and 2 bases respectively, with 9 bases between them. The CDR3 sequence: CASPPVQETQYF. The CDR3 DNA sequence: TGCGCCAGCCCCCCGGTTCAAGAGACCCAGTACTTC.

This rearrangement joins TRBV20-1 to TRBJ1-5; D ambiguous. This CDR3 is 16 amino acids long. With 5 bases removed from V and 2 bases from J, the gap between germline ends came to 19 bases. Germline CDR1 DFQATT, CDR2 SNEGSKA (reference sequence). CDR3 sequence: CSARRAALSGNQPQHF. CDR3 nucleotide sequence: TGCAGTGCTCGCCGGGCCGCTTTATCCGGCAATCAGCCCCAGCATTTT.

The table lists this clonotype with a few counts. The chain combines TRBV5-1 with TRBJ1-6; D is ambiguous. With 0 bases removed from V and 7 bases from J, the gap between germline ends came to 11 bases. Germline CDR1 is SGHRS and CDR2 is YFSETQ. The CDR3 is 15 residues long. The CDR3 loop reads CASSLGGIQNSPLHF. DNA of the CDR3: TGCGCCAGCAGCTTGGGTGGGATCCAGAATTCACCCCTCCACTTT.

This clonotype was counted only a few times. This CDR3 is CAWSSGPGNTIYF. The CDR3 nucleotides are TGTGCCTGGAGTTCTGGACCTGGAAACACCATATATTTT. The chain has TRBV30 and TRBJ1-3; D is unclear. V lost 2 bases and J 2 bases, leaving 7 bases between the germline ends. This CDR3 spans 13 amino acids. Germline V gene sequence: CDR1 GTSNPN, CDR2 SVGIG (reference sequence).

This chain uses TRBV24-1 with TRBJ2-3, with D unresolved. There are 15 residues in the CDR3. Trimming stripped 3 bases from V and 0 bases from J, with 9 bases between. Germline CDR1 reads KGHDR; CDR2 reads SFDVKD. The CDR3 DNA reads TGTGCCACCAGTGATGGCCGTGTCAGCACAGATACGCAGTATTTT. It codes for CATSDGRVSTDTQYF.

This clonotype was recorded a few times. The J gene is TRBJ2-2, the V gene TRBV14; D gene ambiguous. The CDR3 loop spans 14 amino acids. CDR1 and CDR2 (germline): SGHDN, FVKESK. V lost 4 bases and J 4 bases, leaving 10 bases between the germline ends. The CDR3 reads CASSPRIFTGELFF. DNA for the CDR3: TGTGCCAGCAGCCCACGGATTTTCACCGGGGAGCTGTTTTTT.

The chain has TRBV9 and TRBJ2-3; a weak D match, TRBD2 (5 bases). Germline CDR1 SGDLS, CDR2 YYNGEE. Trimming shortened V by 4 bases and J by 3 bases, and 12 bases separated the two germline ends. The length of the CDR3 is 14 residues. Written as DNA, the CDR3 is TGTGCCAGCAGCCCTGTGAGGGTGACAGATACGCAGTATTTT. Its protein is CASSPVRVTDTQYF.

This clonotype turned up a few times. The chain links TRBV20-1 to TRBJ2-1; the D call may be TRBD1 or TRBD2 (6 bases each). The germline V gene encodes CDR1 DFQATT and CDR2 SNEGSKA (reference sequence). CDR3 size: 14 residues. V lost 6 bases to trimming and J lost 3 bases, with 15 bases between them. The CDR3 DNA sequence: TGCAGTGCCCCGGAGGGGGGAATCTACAATGAGCAGTTCTTC. Translated: CSAPEGGIYNEQFF.

A word on this clonotype: Mismatch with germline at one junction end may stem from a read error. This sequence joins TRBV12-3 or TRBV12-4 and TRBJ2-1; perhaps TRBD1 as D (5 bases). The CDR3 contains 13 residues. The CDR3 nucleotides read TGTGCCAGCAGTTTAGTCAGGGCCAATGAGCAGTTCTTT. Protein sequence: CASSLVRANEQFF.

The rearrangement uses TRBV11-2 and TRBJ2-3; D is unresolved. Trimming took 5 bases from V and 0 from J, leaving 12 bases between them. Germline V gene lookup returns CDR1 SGHAT and CDR2 FQNNGV. The CDR3 extends over 15 amino acids. In nucleotides, the CDR3 is TGTGCCAGCAGCCAAGGAATTGCTAGCACAGATACGCAGTATTTT. It translates to CASSQGIASTDTQYF.

The chain links TRBV5-1 to TRBJ2-3; 9 positions agree with TRBD1. Germline-derived CDR1 and CDR2 are SGHRS and YFSETQ. This CDR3 spans 14 amino acids. V was pared by 4 bases and J by 6 bases, with 6 bases of the junction left unmatched. The CDR3 region is CASSPGDRDDTQYF. The CDR3 nucleotides are TGCGCCAGCAGCCCTGGGGACAGGGACGATACGCAGTATTTT.

This chain links TRBV7-3 with TRBJ2-2; tentative D call: TRBD1 (6 bases). The CDR3 extends over 16 amino acids. Germline-derived CDR1 and CDR2 are SGHTA and FQGTGA. V was cut by 3 bases and J by 0 bases, with 11 bases left in between. CDR3 in DNA: TGTGCCAGCAGCTTCCCAGGGGAAACGAACACCGGGGAGCTGTTTTTT. Translated, it gives CASSFPGETNTGELFF.

This chain connects TRBV14 to TRBJ1-4; a weak D match, TRBD1 (6 bases). Deletions cut 6 bases from V and 0 bases from J, with 14 bases between. The CDR3 runs to 16 residues. CDR1 SGHDN and CDR2 FVKESK come from the germline V gene. CDR3 amino acids: CASSPTGRATNEKLFF. CDR3 coding DNA: TGTGCCAGCAGTCCTACAGGGAGGGCAACTAATGAAAAACTGTTTTTT.

The rearrangement links TRBV29-1 to TRBJ2-5; 7 bases fit TRBD2. The germline CDR1 and CDR2 sequences are SQVTM and ANQGSEA. The CDR3 loop spans 14 amino acids. The V segment lost 1 base and the J segment 11 bases; nucleotides outside the gene matches: 13. CDR3 in DNA: TGCAGCGTTGAAGTCACGGCTAGCGGAAATGAGCAGTACTTC. Translation gives CSVEVTASGNEQYF.

This clonotype was counted a few times. The V call is TRBV7-9, the J call TRBJ2-5, with 7 bases matching TRBD1. This CDR3 comprises 15 residues. Germline V CDR1 and CDR2: SEHNR, FQNEAQ (reference sequence). The ends lost 6 bases at V and 4 bases at J; junction bases unmatched: 11. Here the CDR3 DNA reads TGTGCCAGCAGTGACTCGATGGGGACAGTAGAGACCCAGTACTTC. As protein: CASSDSMGTVETQYF. The variable domain in full, with the rest retrieved from reference TRBV7-9 and TRBJ2-5, is DTGVSQNPRHKITKRGQNVTFRCDPISEHNRLYWYRQTLGQGPEFLTYFQNEAQLEKSRLLSDRFSAERPKGSFSTLEIQRTEQGDSAMYLCASSDSMGTVETQYFGPGTRLLVL.